The next 32 T cell receptor beta chains were all read from a single sample in a study of OX40 agonist ivuxolimab in advanced cancers. Libraries were prepared by immunoSEQ multiplex PCR; TCRdb keeps only in-frame clonotypes and omits some of them. The sample contains 90,000 to 100,000 clones, around 96% of which appear only once. This specimen consisted of CD4+ or CD8+ T cells sorted from blood, obtained in a trial of the OX40 agonist ivuxolimab. These receptors all come from an adult with an advanced solid tumor such as melanoma, head and neck, liver or kidney cancer.

J is TRBJ1-1 and V is TRBV28, with TRBD1 matching 12 bases. In germline, CDR1 is MDHEN, CDR2 SYDVKM. The CDR3 length is 17 residues. J lost 1 base, V lost 7 bases, and 10 bases had no gene match. The CDR3 DNA reads TGTGCCAGCACTCCTTGGGGGACAGGGGGCCCGAACACTGAAGCTTTCTTT. This gives the protein CASTPWGTGGPNTEAFF.

V is TRBV5-1 and J is TRBJ2-1, with 13 bases matching TRBD2. The CDR3 is 16 amino acids. Germline V gene data show CDR1 as SGHRS and CDR2 as YFSETQ. Trimming took 3 bases from V and 2 from J; bases not matched to a gene: 2. CDR3 in amino acids: CASSSGTSGTYNEQFF. In DNA form, the CDR3 reads TGCGCCAGCAGCTCGGGGACTAGCGGGACCTACAATGAGCAGTTCTTC.

The gene calls are TRBV7-9 and TRBJ2-7; unclear D gene. V was pared by 3 bases and J by 3 bases, with 9 bases between. Germline CDR1 reads SEHNR; CDR2 reads FQNEAQ (reference sequence). This CDR3 region has 13 residues. CDR3 sequence reads: CASSFDGDYEQYF. The CDR3 bases are TGTGCCAGCAGCTTCGACGGAGACTACGAGCAGTACTTC. Supplemented by reference TRBV7-9 and TRBJ2-7, the full variable domain reads DTGVSQNPRHKITKRGQNVTFRCDPISEHNRLYWYRQTLGQGPEFLTYFQNEAQLEKSRLLSDRFSAERPKGSFSTLEIQRTEQGDSAMYLCASSFDGDYEQYFGPGTRLTVT.

This chain uses TRBV2 with TRBJ1-2, with D perhaps TRBD1 (6 bases). This CDR3 is 15 amino acids long. V lost 2 bases to trimming and J lost 8 bases, with 18 bases between them. Per the germline V gene, CDR1 is SNHLY and CDR2 is FYNNEI. In nucleotides, the CDR3 is TGTGCCAGCAGTGAAATCGAGGGGGACCCGGGGGGCTACACCTTC. This sequence encodes CASSEIEGDPGGYTF.

The chain carries TRBV4-1 and TRBJ2-7; TRBD2 matches 9 bases. The CDR3 has 15 residues. Germline V gene lookup returns CDR1 MGHRA and CDR2 YSYEKL. V shed 1 base and J 1 base; nucleotides not matched to a gene: 2. CDR3 DNA sequence: TGCGCCAGCAGCCAAGGCGGGAGGGAATCCTACGAGCAGTACTTC. Its protein product is CASSQGGRESYEQYF.

This clone was counted a single time. J is TRBJ2-1 and V is TRBV4-1; no firm D call. Germline V gene sequence: CDR1 MGHRA, CDR2 YSYEKL. Trimming removed 2 bases at V and 2 bases at J, with 19 bases between. The CDR3 length is 18 residues. As DNA, the CDR3 is TGCGCCAGCAGCCAACGGTTCTTAGGCGACCCCACCTACAATGAGCAGTTCTTC. Its translation is CASSQRFLGDPTYNEQFF.

The chain employs TRBV6-9 and TRBJ1-2; TRBD1 agrees at 9 bases. V was pared by 6 bases and J by 5 bases, with 7 bases of the junction left unmatched. CDR1 is MNHGY, CDR2 SVAAGI, per germline. CDR3 length: 14 residues. The CDR3 DNA is TGTGCCAGCAGGACCGGGACAGGGATATATGGCTACACCTTC. Amino acids: CASRTGTGIYGYTF.

The chain recombines TRBV7-8 with TRBJ2-7, with 9 bases that match TRBD1. The CDR3 has 15 residues. The junction had 6 bases not matched to a gene; V was cut back by 5 bases and J by 1 base. Germline V gene data show CDR1 as SGHVS and CDR2 as FQNEAQ. This CDR3 is CASSHRDRVSYEQYF. The CDR3 DNA follows: TGTGCCAGCAGCCATCGGGACAGGGTATCCTACGAGCAGTACTTC.

On this clone: The germline gene is not matched at one end of the junction; a read error may be the cause. The CDR3 here is CASSLYPREDAEGNRPQHF. The CDR3 nucleotides read TGTGCCAGCAGTTTATATCCTAGGGAGGACGCGGAGGGCAATCGGCCCCAGCATTTT. The gene calls are TRBV28 and TRBJ1-5; D gene ambiguous. There are 19 residues in the CDR3. CDR1 is MDHEN, CDR2 SYDVKM, per germline.

The rearrangement joins TRBV20-1 to TRBJ2-4; D is unclear. V was clipped by 5 bases and J by 3 bases, with 2 bases between them. The CDR3 consists of 10 residues. Germline V gives CDR1 DFQATT, CDR2 SNEGSKA (reference sequence). The CDR3 reads CSAYKNIQYF. In DNA, the CDR3 is TGCAGTGCTTACAAAAACATTCAGTACTTC.

The V call is TRBV5-1, the J call TRBJ1-4; D unresolved. V was shortened by 4 bases and J by 2 bases, with 12 bases between the two germline ends. The CDR3 is 15 amino acids. Germline V CDR1 and CDR2: SGHRS, YFSETQ. CDR3 region: CASSLSAGTNEKLFF. CDR3 coding DNA: TGCGCCAGCAGCCTCTCTGCGGGCACTAATGAAAAACTGTTTTTT.

The chain joins TRBV2 to TRBJ2-3; 15 bases line up with TRBD2. This CDR3 is 14 amino acids long. Germline values: CDR1 SNHLY, CDR2 FYNNEI. V lost 6 bases to trimming and J lost 8 bases; unmatched junction nucleotides: 3. The CDR3 DNA is TGTGCCAGCAGCCCGGGACTAGCGGGAGGTACGCAGTATTTT. As protein: CASSPGLAGGTQYF.

The J gene is TRBJ1-2, the V gene TRBV28, with no clear D. Trimming removed 5 bases from V and 4 bases from J, with 17 bases in between. The CDR3 is made up of 15 amino acids. Germline values: CDR1 MDHEN, CDR2 SYDVKM. CDR3 DNA: TGTGCCAGCAGTGTGCAACGGGAGTCCCTCTATGGCTACACCTTC. Protein product: CASSVQRESLYGYTF.

The J gene is TRBJ1-2, the V gene TRBV10-3, with TRBD1 matching 7 bases. This CDR3 region has 15 residues. Germline V gene data show CDR1 as ENHRY and CDR2 as SYGVKD. V trimming: 3 bases; J trimming: 8 bases; junction bases outside the gene matches: 12. CDR3 in amino acids: CAISDPGQMTKGYTF. Here the CDR3 DNA reads TGTGCCATCAGTGATCCGGGACAGATGACTAAGGGCTACACCTTC.

The CDR3 spells CASSLKQGAGQPQHF. The CDR3 DNA follows: TGTGCCAGCAGTTTAAAACAGGGGGCGGGTCAGCCCCAGCATTTT. V usage is TRBV6-5 and J usage is TRBJ1-5, with 9 bases aligning to TRBD1. CDR1 is MNHEY and CDR2 is SVGAGI in the germline V gene. With V trimmed by 4 bases and J by 6 bases, 7 bases remained unmatched. The CDR3 loop spans 15 amino acids.

J is TRBJ2-3 and V is TRBV7-9; 7 bases are shared with TRBD1. With V trimmed by 5 bases and J by 2 bases, 10 bases remained unmatched. Germline V lookup: CDR1 SEHNR, CDR2 FQNEAQ (reference sequence). This CDR3 is 16 amino acids long. The CDR3 DNA reads as TGTGCCAGCAGCCTAGACGGACAGGCGCTCACAGATACGCAGTATTTT. Amino acid sequence: CASSLDGQALTDTQYF.

The V gene is TRBV6-6, the J gene TRBJ2-2, with no clear D. This CDR3 is built from 15 residues. From germline, CDR1 is MNHNY and CDR2 SVGAGI (reference sequence). V lost 9 bases to trimming and J lost 4 bases, with 18 bases between them. The CDR3 sequence: CASTSWQIITGELFF. The CDR3 nucleotides are TGTGCCAGTACCTCTTGGCAGATTATCACCGGGGAGCTGTTTTTT.

V and J are TRBV7-9 and TRBJ2-1, with TRBD2 as a possible D gene (5 bases). The germline V gene encodes CDR1 SEHNR and CDR2 FQNEAQ (reference sequence). V shed 1 base and J shed 8 bases, with 18 bases lying between them. The CDR3 has 16 residues. The CDR3 nucleotides read TGTGCCAGCAGCTTAGGGCTGCGTCTCCAGGAGGATGAGCAGTTCTTC. Translating it yields CASSLGLRLQEDEQFF.

V usage is TRBV15 and J usage is TRBJ1-6; 8 bases match TRBD1. Trimming at V came to 5 bases and at J to 3 bases, leaving 3 bases not matched to a gene. The CDR3 totals 15 residues. The germline CDR1 and CDR2 sequences are LNHNV and YYDKDF (reference sequence). The CDR3 loop reads CATSRGTGYNSPLHF. In DNA, the CDR3 is TGTGCCACCAGCCGGGGGACAGGCTATAATTCACCCCTCCACTTT. Supplemented by reference TRBV15 and TRBJ1-6, the full variable domain reads DAMVIQNPRYQVTQFGKPVTLSCSQTLNHNVMYWYQQKSSQAPKLLFHYYDKDFNNEADTPDNFQSRRPNTSFCFLDIRSPGLGDTAMYLCATSRGTGYNSPLHFGNGTRLTVT.

CDR3 sequence (DNA): TGTGCCACGCAATTCTCAGGGGACGGAGAGACCCAGTACTTC. This gives the protein CATQFSGDGETQYF. The V and J genes are TRBV19 and TRBJ2-5, with TRBD1 as a possible D gene (6 bases). The length of the CDR3 is 14 residues. Germline V gives CDR1 LNHDA, CDR2 SQIVND (reference sequence). V dropped 10 bases and J dropped 4 bases, with 19 bases sitting between them.

This chain uses TRBV4-3 with TRBJ2-1; D is unclear. There are 13 residues in the CDR3. Trimming shortened V by 0 bases and J by 7 bases, and 7 bases separated the two germline ends. CDR1 and CDR2 from the germline V gene are LGHNA and YSLEER. For the CDR3, the DNA is TGCGCCAGCAGCCAAGAATTGGGGAATGAGCAGTTCTTC. It translates to CASSQELGNEQFF.

This rearrangement joins TRBV6-1 to TRBJ1-5; D unclear. V lost 2 bases and J lost 2, with 10 bases in between. This CDR3 is built from 15 residues. Germline V gene sequence: CDR1 MNHNS, CDR2 SASEGT. CDR3 sequence: CASSELAIGNQPQHF. The CDR3, as DNA: TGTGCCAGCAGTGAACTAGCGATCGGCAATCAGCCCCAGCATTTT.

The CDR3 reads CASSVAPGQGVGNTIYF. In DNA, the CDR3 is TGTGCCAGCAGCGTCGCTCCGGGACAGGGTGTCGGAAACACCATATATTTT. The chain recombines TRBV9 with TRBJ1-3, with 9 bases identical to TRBD1. Trimming removed 2 bases from V and 4 bases from J; junction bases left unmatched: 10. This CDR3 spans 17 amino acids. Per germline, CDR1 SGDLS and CDR2 YYNGEE.

The V and J genes are TRBV4-3 and TRBJ2-7; D remains ambiguous. The V and J ends lost 1 base and 3 bases respectively, with 7 bases between them. The germline CDR1 and CDR2 sequences are LGHNA and YSLEER. CDR3 length: 13 amino acids. CDR3 nucleotide sequence: TGCGCCAGCAGCCAAGTACTGGACTACGAGCAGTACTTC. Translating gives CASSQVLDYEQYF.

The V call is TRBV5-6, the J call TRBJ1-1; a possible D gene is TRBD1 (5 bases). The length of the CDR3 is 11 residues. Deletions cut 4 bases from V and 7 bases from J, with 8 bases between. Germline CDR1 reads SGHDT; CDR2 reads YYEEEE. This chain's CDR3 is CASSVQDEAFF. In DNA form, the CDR3 reads TGTGCCAGCAGCGTACAGGATGAAGCTTTCTTT.

This chain uses TRBV5-6 with TRBJ2-1; 7 nucleotides match TRBD1. The trim removed 0 bases at V and 3 bases at J, leaving 6 bases unmatched. This CDR3 has 16 residues. Germline assignment: CDR1 SGHDT and CDR2 YYEEEE. The CDR3 region has the DNA TGTGCCAGCAGCTTGGGAGGGGGCGGCTACTACAATGAGCAGTTCTTC. Its protein product is CASSLGGGGYYNEQFF. Full variable domain (rest looked up from reference TRBV5-6 and TRBJ2-1): DAGVTQSPTHLIKTRGQQVTLRCSPKSGHDTVSWYQQALGQGPQFIFQYYEEEERQRGNFPDRFSGHQFPNYSSELNVNALLLGDSALYLCASSLGGGGYYNEQFFGPGTRLTVL.

The chain carries TRBV7-3 and TRBJ1-1, with 9 bases aligning to TRBD1. The length of the CDR3 is 14 residues. CDR1 and CDR2 (germline): SGHTA, FQGTGA. The V segment lost 2 bases and the J segment 6 bases; nucleotides outside the gene matches: 4. CDR3 DNA: TGTGCCAGCAGCTTACTCGGGACAGGGTCTGAAGCTTTCTTT. Encoded protein: CASSLLGTGSEAFF.

There are a few counts of this clone. The rearrangement joins TRBV6-1 to TRBJ1-4; no clear D gene. Germline loops: CDR1 MNHNS, CDR2 SASEGT. The germline V and J ends were trimmed by 2 bases and 7 bases, with 11 bases remaining between them. This CDR3 has 14 amino acids. CDR3 bases: TGTGCCAGCAGTGAACGGCAGGAGTCTGAAAAACTGTTTTTT. This gives the protein CASSERQESEKLFF.

To note about this clone: A junction end diverges from the germline sequence, so it may reflect a read error. Other nucleotide sequences in the sample specify the same CDR3. J is TRBJ2-3 and V is TRBV9; TRBD2 matches 8 bases. This CDR3 is 14 amino acids long. Germline V gives CDR1 SGDLS, CDR2 YYNGEE. The CDR3 loop reads CASSVSGNADTQYF. CDR3 sequence (DNA): TGTGCCAGTAGCGTTAGCGGGAATGCAGATACGCAGTATTTT.

This clone turned up a few times. This rearrangement joins TRBV28 to TRBJ1-1, with D hard to call. Trimming took off 5 bases at V and 6 bases at J, with 13 bases between the two ends. Germline V CDR1 and CDR2: MDHEN, SYDVKM. CDR3 size: 13 residues. CDR3 bases: TGTGCCAGCAGTCCACGCTCTTGGGCTGAAGCTTTCTTT. It translates to CASSPRSWAEAFF.

This chain links TRBV27 with TRBJ2-5; D remains unclear. Trimming shortened V by 2 bases and J by 5 bases, and 9 bases separated the two germline ends. The CDR3 contains 13 residues. Germline V lookup: CDR1 MNHEY, CDR2 SMNVEV (reference sequence). The CDR3 DNA reads as TGTGCCAGCAGTTTAAGGATTTGGGAGACCCAGTACTTC. Residues: CASSLRIWETQYF.

The chain links TRBV7-2 to TRBJ2-5, with TRBD2 matching over 11 bases. The germline V gene has CDR1 SGHTA and CDR2 FQGNSA. V lost 4 bases and J lost 0; bases outside the gene matches: 7. CDR3 length: 17 residues. DNA of the CDR3: TGTGCCAGCAGCTCGGGACTAGCGGAGCCGTACCAAGAGACCCAGTACTTC. Encoded protein: CASSSGLAEPYQETQYF. The whole variable domain, filled in from reference TRBV7-2 and TRBJ2-5, reads GAGVSQSPSNKVTEKGKDVELRCDPISGHTALYWYRQSLGQGLEFLIYFQGNSAPDKSGLPSDRFSAERTGGSVSTLTIQRTQQEDSAVYLCASSSGLAEPYQETQYFGPGTRLLVL.